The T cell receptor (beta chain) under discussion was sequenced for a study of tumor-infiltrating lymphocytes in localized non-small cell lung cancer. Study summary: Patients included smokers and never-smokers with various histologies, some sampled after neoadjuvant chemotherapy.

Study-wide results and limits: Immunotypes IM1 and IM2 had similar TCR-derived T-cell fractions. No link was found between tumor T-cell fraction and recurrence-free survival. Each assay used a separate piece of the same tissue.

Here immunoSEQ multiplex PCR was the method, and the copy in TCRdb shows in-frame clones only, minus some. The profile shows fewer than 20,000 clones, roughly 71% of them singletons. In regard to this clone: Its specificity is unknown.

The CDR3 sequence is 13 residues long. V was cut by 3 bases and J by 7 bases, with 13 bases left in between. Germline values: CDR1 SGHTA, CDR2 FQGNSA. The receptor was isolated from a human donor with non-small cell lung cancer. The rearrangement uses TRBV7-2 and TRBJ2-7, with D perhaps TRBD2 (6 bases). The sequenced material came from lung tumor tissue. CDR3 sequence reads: CASSFLRDGEQYF. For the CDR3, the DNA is TGTGCCAGCAGCTTCTTGCGGGACGGGGAGCAGTACTTC. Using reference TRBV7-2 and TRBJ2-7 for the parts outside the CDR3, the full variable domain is GAGVSQSPSNKVTEKGKDVELRCDPISGHTALYWYRQSLGQGLEFLIYFQGNSAPDKSGLPSDRFSAERTGGSVSTLTIQRTQQEDSAVYLCASSFLRDGEQYFGPGTRLTVT.